These 26 T cell receptor beta chains share one sample of origin, sequenced in a study of CD8+ T cells in alopecia areata (dated by TCRdb to the late 2010s). Library preparation was by the immunoSEQ multiplex PCR assay. To provide template for TCR sequencing, every sample had RNA extracted and reverse transcribed into cDNA. The clones in this table, taken by TCRdb from immuneACCESS, are in-frame only. Not every clone is retained; where verified, under half of the shortfall comes from an unresolved V gene, and the cause of the rest is unknown. Within this sample are roughly 230,000 clones, with 40% to 55% of them counted one time only. The ten largest clones take up around 3% of the sample. In light of the paper, this sample's treatment or condition label describes: oral pan-JAK inhibitor, 5-10 mg twice daily. The sequencing here drew on CD4+ T cells sorted from blood, taken at approximately week 36, from a patient treated with tofacitinib. These TCRs come from a human donor with alopecia areata.

The rearrangement uses TRBV14 and TRBJ2-5; D gene uncertain. The CDR3 is made up of 13 amino acids. CDR1 and CDR2 from the germline V gene are SGHDN and FVKESK. Trimming shortened V by 5 bases and J by 0 bases, and 7 bases separated the two germline ends. Written as DNA, the CDR3 is TGTGCCAGCAGCGGACGGAACCAAGAGACCCAGTACTTC. Translating gives CASSGRNQETQYF.

The chain joins TRBV28 to TRBJ1-2; TRBD1 matches at 7 bases. J was trimmed by 2 bases and V by 6 bases; bases with no gene match: 6. CDR3 length: 14 residues. Germline V gives CDR1 MDHEN, CDR2 SYDVKM. The CDR3: CASSPGQLNYGYTF. CDR3 DNA sequence: TGTGCCAGCAGCCCGGGACAGTTAAACTATGGCTACACCTTC.

The chain links TRBV7-2 to TRBJ1-1; D is undetermined. The CDR3 runs 15 residues. The V and J ends lost 2 bases and 0 bases respectively, with 10 bases between them. In germline, CDR1 is SGHTA, CDR2 FQGNSA. In DNA form, the CDR3 reads TGTGCCAGCAGCTTAAGTCGGGGTATGAACACTGAAGCTTTCTTT. It codes for CASSLSRGMNTEAFF. Based on the CDR3 plus reference TRBV7-2 and TRBJ1-1, the full variable domain is GAGVSQSPSNKVTEKGKDVELRCDPISGHTALYWYRQSLGQGLEFLIYFQGNSAPDKSGLPSDRFSAERTGGSVSTLTIQRTQQEDSAVYLCASSLSRGMNTEAFFGQGTRLTVV.

The chain carries TRBV9 and TRBJ2-4; perhaps TRBD2 as D (6 bases). The V end was cut by 3 bases, the J end by 9 bases, with 16 bases between. This CDR3 comprises 14 residues. Germline values: CDR1 SGDLS, CDR2 YYNGEE. CDR3 sequence reads: CASSAGPGGFIQYF. Here the CDR3 DNA reads TGTGCCAGCAGCGCAGGACCCGGGGGTTTCATTCAGTACTTC.

This clone was picked up one time. The chain employs TRBV30 and TRBJ1-4; a weak D match, TRBD1 (6 bases). Germline values: CDR1 GTSNPN, CDR2 SVGIG (reference sequence). Deletions cut 0 bases from V and 8 bases from J, with 13 bases between. The CDR3 runs 14 residues. CDR3 in DNA: TGTGCCTGGAGTGTTTGGGGGCCAGCGGAAAAACTGTTTTTT. It codes for CAWSVWGPAEKLFF.

The chain is built from TRBV10-3 and TRBJ2-3; D possibly corresponds to TRBD2 (5 bases). The CDR3 length is 14 residues. The V gene's germline CDR1 is ENHRY and CDR2 SYGVKD. V dropped 10 bases and J dropped 1 base, with 15 bases sitting between them. The CDR3 spells CATGEGRGTDTQYF. The DNA for the CDR3 is TGTGCCACCGGAGAGGGCCGGGGCACAGATACGCAGTATTTT.

CDR3 region: CASSPAFGGNTEAFF. Written as DNA, the CDR3 is TGTGCCAGCAGCCCCGCTTTTGGGGGCAACACTGAAGCTTTCTTT. This chain joins TRBV7-9 and TRBJ1-1; a weak D match, TRBD1 (6 bases). The CDR3 contains 15 residues. From germline, CDR1 is SEHNR and CDR2 FQNEAQ (reference sequence). V lost 5 bases to trimming and J lost 2 bases, with 15 bases between them.

The rearrangement links TRBV14 to TRBJ2-6; D is undetermined. The ends were cut back, 0 bases at V and 0 bases at J, with 3 bases in the middle. This CDR3 is built from 15 residues. Germline values: CDR1 SGHDN, CDR2 FVKESK. The CDR3 protein is CASSQEGSGANVLTF. CDR3 nucleotides: TGTGCCAGCAGCCAAGAAGGCTCTGGGGCCAACGTCCTGACTTTC.

This chain uses TRBV6-6 with TRBJ2-3; perhaps D is TRBD1 or TRBD2 (5 bases each). Germline CDR1 MNHNY, CDR2 SVGAGI (reference sequence). The V gene lost 4 bases and the J gene lost 1 base, with 15 bases spanning the gap. CDR3 length: 16 residues. CDR3 amino acids: CASSSRDLQRTDTQYF. In nucleotides, the CDR3 is TGTGCCAGCAGTTCCCGGGACCTACAACGCACAGATACGCAGTATTTT.

This chain connects TRBV5-5 to TRBJ2-5; 7 nucleotides match TRBD1. The CDR3 runs 15 residues. The V gene's germline CDR1 is SGHKS and CDR2 YYEKEE (reference sequence). Unmatched junction bases numbered 6, after V lost 0 bases and J lost 4 bases. In DNA form, the CDR3 reads TGTGCCAGCAGCTTGGGACAGGGAAAGGTAGAGACCCAGTACTTC. This gives the protein CASSLGQGKVETQYF.

This clone occurred once. The chain recombines TRBV5-4 with TRBJ2-4; D not certain. Between the trimmed V and J ends, which lost 0 bases and 6 bases, there was a span of 13 bases. Germline CDR1 is SGHNT and CDR2 is YYREEE (reference sequence). The CDR3 has 15 residues. CDR3 coding DNA: TGTGCCAGCAGCTTGGGCCTGACTCCGCCAAACATTCAGTACTTC. As protein: CASSLGLTPPNIQYF.

There are a few counts of this clone. The rearrangement links TRBV4-2 to TRBJ1-1, with 7 bases fitting TRBD1. The CDR3 runs to 15 residues. Germline CDR1 LGHNA, CDR2 YNFKEQ. Germline trimming cut 2 bases from V and 1 base from J; bases unmatched to any gene: 4. CDR3 bases: TGTGCCAGCAGCCAACTCGACAGGGCGAACACTGAAGCTTTCTTT. It translates to CASSQLDRANTEAFF.

For this clone: This CDR3 is also generated by other DNA sequences in the sample. This chain joins TRBV5-1 and TRBJ2-7, with D tentatively TRBD1 or TRBD2 (5 bases each). This CDR3 is built from 12 residues. Germline lookup yields CDR1 SGHRS and CDR2 YFSETQ. V was cut by 2 bases and J by 4 bases, with 7 bases left in between. CDR3 coding DNA: TGCGCCAGCAGCTTTGAGGGGTACGAGCAGTACTTC. This sequence encodes CASSFEGYEQYF.

This clone was seen a handful of times. V is TRBV30 and J is TRBJ2-1, with TRBD2 matching over 9 bases. The CDR3 covers 11 residues. Germline values: CDR1 GTSNPN, CDR2 SVGIG (reference sequence). With 4 bases clipped from V and 13 bases from J, the junction kept 5 bases outside the gene matches. This CDR3 is CAWTEAGGQFF. The CDR3 DNA is TGTGCCTGGACAGAAGCGGGAGGCCAGTTCTTC.

J is TRBJ2-7 and V is TRBV9; D unresolved. V was shortened by 2 bases and J by 5 bases, with 5 bases between the two germline ends. The CDR3 is 11 amino acids. The germline CDR1 and CDR2 sequences are SGDLS and YYNGEE. CDR3 sequence: CASSVQDEQYF. CDR3 bases: TGTGCCAGCAGCGTCCAGGACGAGCAGTACTTC.

CDR3 region: CASSLIAGKQYF. The CDR3 DNA sequence: TGTGCCAGCAGCCTGATCGCAGGAAAGCAGTACTTC. The rearrangement links TRBV7-2 to TRBJ2-7, with D unresolved. Germline V gene sequence: CDR1 SGHTA, CDR2 FQGNSA. V was trimmed by 5 bases and J by 8 bases, leaving 13 bases between them. This CDR3 is 12 amino acids long.

This clone has only a few counts. The V call is TRBV29-1, the J call TRBJ2-1; 8 positions agree with TRBD2. CDR3 size: 15 residues. The V segment lost 8 bases and the J segment 0 bases; nucleotides outside the gene matches: 9. The germline gives CDR1 SQVTM, CDR2 ANQGSEA. For the CDR3, the DNA is TGCAGCACAACTAGCGGAGGGCGCTCCTACAATGAGCAGTTCTTC. It is translated as CSTTSGGRSYNEQFF.

As to this clone: One end of the junction fails to match germline, which may point to a read error. The chain joins TRBV6-5 to TRBJ1-1, with D maybe TRBD1 (6 bases). Germline assignment: CDR1 MNHEY and CDR2 SVGAGI. The CDR3 is made up of 12 amino acids. CDR3 region: CASSLNRDTETF. CDR3 nucleotides: TGTGCCAGCAGTTTGAACCGGGACACCGAAACTTTT.

This clone was detected only a few times. The chain combines TRBV7-2 with TRBJ2-7, with 13 nucleotides matching TRBD2. CDR3 size: 15 residues. V shed 4 bases and J 2 bases; nucleotides not matched to a gene: 2. CDR1 is SGHTA and CDR2 is FQGNSA in the germline V gene. The CDR3 reads CASSSGLAGAYEQYF. The CDR3 DNA sequence: TGTGCCAGCAGCTCCGGACTAGCGGGAGCCTACGAGCAGTACTTC.

The V call is TRBV29-1, the J call TRBJ2-2; D is unresolved. This CDR3 contains 14 residues. Looked up from germline, CDR1 is SQVTM and CDR2 is ANQGSEA. V lost 4 bases and J lost 5, with 14 bases in between. The CDR3 region is CSVGSSRWTGELFF. The CDR3 DNA is TGCAGCGTTGGTTCTAGTAGGTGGACCGGGGAGCTGTTTTTT.

This clone was detected only a few times. V usage is TRBV19 and J usage is TRBJ1-1; perhaps TRBD1 as D (5 bases). Germline V lookup: CDR1 LNHDA, CDR2 SQIVND (reference sequence). This CDR3 has 15 residues. Trimming left V 5 bases short and J 4 bases short, with 17 bases between. CDR3 sequence (DNA): TGTGCCAGTAGTCCCCGCCCGTGGGGGAGCACTGAAGCTTTCTTT. This translates into CASSPRPWGSTEAFF.

The gene calls are TRBV6-6 and TRBJ2-7; D could derive from TRBD1 or TRBD2 (5 bases each). CDR1 and CDR2 (germline): MNHNY, SVGAGI (reference sequence). V was shortened by 7 bases and J by 6 bases, with 19 bases between the two germline ends. CDR3 length: 14 amino acids. The chain's CDR3 is CASNRQVLRGEQYF. The CDR3 DNA sequence: TGTGCCAGCAACAGGCAGGTCCTCCGGGGCGAGCAGTACTTC.

This clone was detected ten times or more. The V call is TRBV7-3, the J call TRBJ1-1, with TRBD1 identical over 7 bases. Germline-derived CDR1 and CDR2 are SGHTA and FQGTGA. The CDR3 loop spans 14 amino acids. The junction had 6 bases not matched to a gene; V was cut back by 5 bases and J by 3 bases. CDR3 residues: CASSLRDRDTEAFF. The CDR3 nucleotides read TGTGCCAGCAGCCTAAGGGACAGAGACACTGAAGCTTTCTTT.

The V gene is TRBV4-3, the J gene TRBJ2-7; TRBD2 might be the D (5 bases). Germline V gives CDR1 LGHNA, CDR2 YSLEER. The CDR3 is 15 amino acids. V dropped 4 bases and J dropped 0 bases, with 13 bases sitting between them. The CDR3 spells CASSPSSGSSYEQYF. The CDR3 nucleotides are TGCGCCAGCAGCCCCTCGAGCGGTAGCTCCTACGAGCAGTACTTC.

V and J are TRBV5-1 and TRBJ2-5; D ambiguous. Trimming left V 6 bases short and J 1 base short, with 7 bases between. CDR1 is SGHRS and CDR2 is YFSETQ in the germline V gene. The CDR3 length is 12 residues. CDR3: CASTQSQETQYF. CDR3 in DNA: TGCGCCAGCACCCAGAGCCAAGAGACCCAGTACTTC.

The rearrangement uses TRBV7-2 and TRBJ1-4, with a tentative D call TRBD1 (5 bases). CDR1 and CDR2 from the germline V gene are SGHTA and FQGNSA. The V gene lost 7 bases and the J gene lost 2 bases, with 17 bases spanning the gap. This CDR3 is built from 16 residues. The CDR3 loop reads CASNPGGVGTNEKLFF. For the CDR3, the DNA is TGTGCCAGCAACCCCGGGGGGGTTGGGACTAATGAAAAACTGTTTTTT.